This T cell receptor (beta chain) was documented in a study of CD8+ T cells in alopecia areata. Overall study: Patients received oral tofacitinib, 5 to 10 mg twice daily, for moderate-to-severe alopecia areata.

The treatment is: oral pan-JAK inhibitor, 5-10 mg twice daily. General observations from the study: Within the top 100, expanded CD8+ clones significantly decreased with tofacitinib, as did scalp clonality. Many expanded lesional clones persisted during tofacitinib (in both scalp and blood).

Details on this clone: Its antigen is still unknown.

Trimming cost V 6 bases and J 4 bases; bases outside gene matches: 5. The CDR3 loop spans 14 amino acids. Germline-derived CDR1 and CDR2 are LNHDA and SQIVND (reference sequence). cDNA reverse transcribed from extracted RNA served as the sequencing template. Sequencing used immunoSEQ multiplex PCR; TCRdb keeps in-frame clones, though not all of them. The table has 100,000 to 130,000 clones, roughly 84% seen once. The rearrangement joins TRBV19 to TRBJ2-1, with TRBD2 matching 8 bases. Sample: CD8+ T cells sorted from blood, taken at week 24, from a patient treated with tofacitinib. This sequence originates from a human donor with alopecia areata. The DNA of the CDR3 is TGTGCCAGTAGCCACGGGGGGGATTACAATGAGCAGTTCTTC. Translation gives CASSHGGDYNEQFF.